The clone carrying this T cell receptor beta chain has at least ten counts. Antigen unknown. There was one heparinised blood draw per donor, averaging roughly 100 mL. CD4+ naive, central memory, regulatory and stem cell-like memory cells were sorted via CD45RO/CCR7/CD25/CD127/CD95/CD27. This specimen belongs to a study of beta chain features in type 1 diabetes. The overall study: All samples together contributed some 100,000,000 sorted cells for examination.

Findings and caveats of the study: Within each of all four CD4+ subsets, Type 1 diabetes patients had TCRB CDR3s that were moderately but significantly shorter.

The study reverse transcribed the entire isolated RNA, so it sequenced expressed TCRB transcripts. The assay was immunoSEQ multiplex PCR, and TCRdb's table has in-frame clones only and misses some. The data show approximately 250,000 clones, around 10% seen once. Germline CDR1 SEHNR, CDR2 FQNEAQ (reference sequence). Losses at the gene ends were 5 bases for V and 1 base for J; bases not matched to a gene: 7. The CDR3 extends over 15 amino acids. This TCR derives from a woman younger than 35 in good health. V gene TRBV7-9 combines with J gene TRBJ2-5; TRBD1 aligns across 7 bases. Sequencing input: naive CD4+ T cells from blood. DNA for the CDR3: TGTGCCAGCAGCCGACCCGGACAGGTCCAAGAGACCCAGTACTTC. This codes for CASSRPGQVQETQYF. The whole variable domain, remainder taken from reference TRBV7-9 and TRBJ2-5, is DTGVSQNPRHKITKRGQNVTFRCDPISEHNRLYWYRQTLGQGPEFLTYFQNEAQLEKSRLLSDRFSAERPKGSFSTLEIQRTEQGDSAMYLCASSRPGQVQETQYFGPGTRLLVL.